This TCR beta chain was recorded in a study of regulatory T cells in long-lasting Graves disease. About the research overall: Graves' patients with a new diagnosis had received antithyroid drugs under 3 months.

Study-level points and caveats: Persistent Graves' cases showed lower TCR diversity than newly diagnosed cases.

Time point defined: newly diagnosed GD, antithyroid drugs for less than 3 months. Preparation of the TCR library used RNA extracted from PBMCs. CDR3-region Arm-PCR and iRepertoire HTBI primers produced the TCR beta libraries. TCRdb reanalysed the multiplex PCR reads using MiXCR and keeps one entry per CDR3 protein. Of 580,000 or so distinct CDR3 sequences in the sample, about 16% are singletons; the top ten hold around 11%. In germline, CDR1 is SNHLY, CDR2 FYNNEI. The CDR3 runs to 13 residues. The V end lost 6 bases, the J end lost 6 bases, and 14 bases lay between the germline ends. The table lists this clonotype with many counts. Antigen unknown. The sample also formed part of further work on T cells in Graves' hyperthyroidism and ophthalmopathy. From that second work: Patients showing uncontrolled infection, other autoimmune disease, pregnancy or lactation were ineligible. Using 13 V-J features, a model discriminated ophthalmopathy from stable hyperthyroidism.

The sample was peripheral blood mononuclear cells (PBMCs), taken at new diagnosis, from a patient treated with antithyroid drugs. This sequence joins TRBV2 and TRBJ1-2; D is undetermined. This TCR was sampled from a man between 18 and 35 years old with Graves disease. The CDR3 nucleotides read TGTGCCAGCAGCGGACTCCAGCAGGATGGCTACACCTTC. Encoded protein: CASSGLQQDGYTF. Variable domain in full (rest from reference TRBV2 and TRBJ1-2): EPEVTQTPSHQVTQMGQEVILRCVPISNHLYFYWYRQILGQKVEFLVSFYNNEISEKSEIFDDQFSVERPDGSNFTLKIRSTKLEDSAMYFCASSGLQQDGYTFGSGTRLTVV.